This T cell receptor (beta chain) was identified in a study of shared clonotypes between healthy human individuals. Only CD45RO-negative cells positively selected for CCR7 counted as naive CD8 cells, so terminally differentiated effector memory CD45RA+ cells were excluded. Germline CDR1 is MNHEY and CDR2 is SMNVEV (reference sequence). The trim removed 3 bases at V and 4 bases at J, leaving 9 bases unmatched. This CDR3 spans 16 amino acids. Libraries were prepared by immunoSEQ multiplex PCR; TCRdb keeps only in-frame clonotypes and omits some of them. The table shows approximately 1.9 million clones, with about 93% occurring only once.

The TCR was taken from a man younger than 35 in good health. Some clones in this sample may be carry-over from other donors' samples. Input material: naive CD8+ T cells from PBMCs. This chain links TRBV27 with TRBJ2-7; 10 bases line up with TRBD2. The CDR3 is CASSFLDTSGAYEQYF. Here the CDR3 DNA reads TGTGCCAGCAGTTTCCTTGATACTAGCGGGGCGTACGAGCAGTACTTC.